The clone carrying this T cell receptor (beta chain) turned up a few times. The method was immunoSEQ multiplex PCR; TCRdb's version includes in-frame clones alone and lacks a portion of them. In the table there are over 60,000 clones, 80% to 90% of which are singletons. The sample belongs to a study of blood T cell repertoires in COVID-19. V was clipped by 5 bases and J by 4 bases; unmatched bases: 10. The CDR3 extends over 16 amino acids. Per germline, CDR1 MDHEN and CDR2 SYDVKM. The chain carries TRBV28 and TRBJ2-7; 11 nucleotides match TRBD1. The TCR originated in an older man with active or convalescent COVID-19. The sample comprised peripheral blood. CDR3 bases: TGTGCCAGCAGTCCTCTCCGGACAGGGGGCAGGTACGAGCAGTACTTC. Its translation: CASSPLRTGGRYEQYF.